Reported below is one T cell receptor beta chain. The sample comes from a study of blood T cell repertoires in COVID-19. Study as a whole: The analysed material was cDNA or gDNA that came from T cells, B-cell-depleted T cells, or PBMCs.

Produced via immunoSEQ multiplex PCR; TCRdb's table is partial and in-frame only. The sample consists of 140,000 to 150,000 clones, almost 80% of them appearing once. This CDR3 has 13 amino acids. V lost 7 bases to trimming and J lost 6 bases, with 15 bases between them. The germline gives CDR1 MDHEN, CDR2 SYDVKM. The chain links TRBV28 to TRBJ1-2; the D is unclear. Sequencing was done on a sample of peripheral blood. The sequence was collected from a man aged 45 to 65 with active or convalescent COVID-19. The CDR3 region has the DNA TGTGCCAGCAACCCCCGAAGTGAGCATGGCTACACCTTC. Translated: CASNPRSEHGYTF.